The clone carrying this T cell receptor beta chain appeared a single time. Its target is not known. This sample is drawn from a study of response to subunit inactivated influenza vaccine. Study outcomes and limitations: Authors suggested few new T cells are recruited by each seasonal influenza vaccination.

The V segment lost 3 bases and the J segment 5 bases; nucleotides outside the gene matches: 7. The CDR3 spans 15 residues. From the RT-PCR reads, TCRdb called clonotypes with MiXCR, one entry per CDR3 protein. There are around 710,000 distinct CDR3 sequences in the sample; about 14% occur only once, and 5.5% to 7% lies in the top ten. The chain recombines TRBV12-3 or TRBV12-4 with TRBJ2-1; 7 bases map to TRBD1. The TCR comes from a man aged 45-60 years who received an inactivated influenza vaccine. Sequenced here: PBMCs from blood, sampled around 15 days before vaccination. CDR3 nucleotide sequence: TGTGCCAGCAGTTTTGACAGGGTGGGGAACAATGAGCAGTTCTTC. Translating gives CASSFDRVGNNEQFF.